This T cell receptor beta chain is from a study of a mutant IDH1 vaccine in newly diagnosed glioma. Study background: Onset of vaccination occurred 4-6 weeks following radiotherapy alone, or with temozolomide cycles.

For this clone: What it recognizes is unknown.

Here immunoSEQ multiplex PCR was the method, and the copy in TCRdb shows in-frame clones only, minus some. The sample has approximately 24,000 clones; over 65% are singletons. Trimming cost V 8 bases and J 2 bases, with 16 bases left between them. This CDR3 region has 15 residues. The germline V gene has CDR1 MNHNS and CDR2 SASEGT. Study-level findings and limits: Evidence of vaccine-induced immune responses was documented in nearly 95% of patients.

Time point reported: week 11, during vaccination. Doses of 300 ug of mutant IDH1 20-mer peptide were given with topical imiquimod. Those who donated had recent WHO grade 3 or 4 IDH1-mutant, ATRX-lost astrocytomas. This sequence was found in a woman younger than 30 with glioma. This sample comprised PBMCs, obtained from a glioma patient whose treatment included an IDH1 peptide vaccine. This sequence joins TRBV6-1 and TRBJ1-5; D is ambiguous. Here the CDR3 DNA reads TGTGCCAGCTCGGGAGGCCCAGCGGGCAATCAGCCCCAGCATTTT. Protein sequence: CASSGGPAGNQPQHF.